The next 7 T cell receptor beta chains were all read from a single sample in a study of CD8 T cells in Susac syndrome. RNA was extracted with the RNeasy kit, and a quantity of roughly 0.5 to 1 ug was reverse transcribed using random hexamers. TCRdb processed the immunoSEQ multiplex PCR reads anew with MiXCR; each CDR3 protein has one entry. The table has around 160,000 distinct CDR3 sequences, approximately 96% seen once. Material: CD4+ T cells from PBMCs. All receptors come from a human donor in good health.

The chain is built from TRBV12-3 or TRBV12-4 and TRBJ2-3, with a possible D match to TRBD1 (6 bases). The CDR3 spans 14 residues. V lost 1 base and J 4 bases, leaving 9 bases between the germline ends. CDR3 nucleotides: TGTGCCAGCAGTTTAGGGGGGCCGGCAGATACGCAGTATTTT. This translates into CASSLGGPADTQYF.

The chain employs TRBV29-1 and TRBJ1-2, with 9 bases fitting TRBD1. The CDR3 extends over 11 amino acids. With 7 bases clipped from V and 8 bases from J, the junction kept 5 bases outside the gene matches. Germline assignment: CDR1 SQVTM and CDR2 ANQGSEA. CDR3 in amino acids: CSAYRGRGYTF. CDR3 coding DNA: TGCAGCGCTTACAGGGGGCGAGGCTACACCTTC.

The chain recombines TRBV6-2 or TRBV6-3 with TRBJ1-5; TRBD1 might be the D (5 bases). The CDR3 totals 17 residues. The germline gives CDR1 MNHEY, CDR2 SVGEGT. Trimming cost V 2 bases and J 3 bases, with 17 bases left between them. The CDR3 reads CASSYGLGQTNNQPQHF. CDR3 in DNA: TGTGCCAGCAGTTACGGTTTGGGGCAAACTAACAATCAGCCCCAGCATTTT.

This clonotype was observed once. The chain carries TRBV11-2 and TRBJ1-4; weak D call: TRBD1 (5 bases). Trimming shortened V by 5 bases and J by 4 bases, and 17 bases separated the two germline ends. From germline, CDR1 is SGHAT and CDR2 FQNNGV. This CDR3 contains 16 residues. This CDR3 reads CASSQGRGKGNEKLFF. As DNA, the CDR3 is TGTGCCAGCAGCCAAGGACGGGGGAAGGGTAATGAAAAACTGTTTTTT.

CDR3 amino acids: CASSLGLGLTEAFF. The DNA of the CDR3 is TGTGCCAGCAGCTTGGGATTGGGGCTCACTGAAGCTTTCTTT. The rearrangement joins TRBV5-8 to TRBJ1-1, with D perhaps matching TRBD1 (5 bases). CDR3 length: 14 residues. The V gene lost 0 bases and the J gene lost 4 bases, with 10 bases spanning the gap. Germline-derived CDR1 and CDR2 are SGHTS and YDEGEE.

V gene TRBV4-3 combines with J gene TRBJ2-4; D gene unclear. The CDR3 has 13 amino acids. Germline CDR1 reads LGHNA; CDR2 reads YSLEER. Between the trimmed V and J ends, which lost 3 bases and 9 bases, there was a span of 12 bases. The CDR3 coding sequence is TGCGCCAGCAGCCAGGCCACCCGCATCATTCAGTACTTC. Translating gives CASSQATRIIQYF.

The J gene is TRBJ1-2, the V gene TRBV18; D is unclear. The CDR3 runs to 15 residues. Germline V lookup: CDR1 KGHSH, CDR2 LQKENI. V was shortened by 1 base and J by 3 bases, with 12 bases between the two germline ends. Here the CDR3 reads CASSPRAQADYGYTF. CDR3 coding DNA: TGTGCCAGCTCACCACGGGCCCAGGCGGACTATGGCTACACCTTC.